This T cell receptor (beta chain) was captured by sequencing in a study of blood T cell repertoires in COVID-19. The data were produced by immunoSEQ multiplex PCR, yet TCRdb's version contains in-frame clones alone and is incomplete. Of about 150,000 clones listed, approximately 73% are singletons. Trimming cost V 5 bases and J 1 base; bases outside gene matches: 6. Looked up from germline, CDR1 is WNHNN and CDR2 is SYGVQD (reference sequence). This CDR3 contains 15 residues. The chain has TRBV10-1 and TRBJ2-5; 8 nucleotides line up with TRBD2. Sequencing was carried out using peripheral blood. The sequence came from a man aged 60 to 69 with acute or convalescent COVID-19. The CDR3 spells CASSSGLAGQETQYF. The CDR3 DNA follows: TGCGCCAGCAGTTCGGGCCTAGCGGGCCAAGAGACCCAGTACTTC.